This T cell receptor (beta chain) is from a study of shared clonotypes between healthy human individuals. As for the study in general: CD4 naive cells filled three plates per donor, CD4 memory three, CD8 naive two and CD8 memory one. Study-wide points: Several donors had around 5% of their naive CD4 clonotypes in common. Clonotype sharing among donors was thought likely to change with sequencing depth.

A note on this clone: Its specificity is unknown.

When replicate PCRs were run on sorted subsets, they used about 200 ng DNA, tens of thousands of T cell genomes. TCRdb's copy holds only in-frame clones and misses some; the assay was immunoSEQ multiplex PCR. The sample has approximately 810,000 clones, around 93% seen once. Selected positively for CCR7 and CD45RO-negative, naive CD8 cells excluded terminally differentiated effector memory CD45RA+ cells. The CDR3 totals 14 residues. From germline, CDR1 is SGHTA and CDR2 FQGNSA. Trimming pared 1 base from V and 7 bases from J, leaving 13 bases between. This TCR came from a man aged 25-40 years in good health. V gene TRBV7-2 combines with J gene TRBJ1-1, with D perhaps TRBD1 (5 bases). Sample: naive CD8+ T cells sorted from blood. The CDR3 loop is CASSLGDSYVEAFF. CDR3 nucleotide sequence: TGTGCCAGCAGCTTAGGAGACAGTTACGTTGAAGCTTTCTTT.